These T cell receptor beta chains were read from a single sample in a study of CD8+ T cells in alopecia areata. Measured with immunoSEQ multiplex PCR; TCRdb has only the in-frame clones, and not every one. Found here are 100,000 to 150,000 clones, about 46% of them singletons; the top ten hold about 17%. This specimen was CD8+ T cells sorted from blood, taken at week 0. The receptors here all came from a human donor with alopecia areata. Both conserved end residues are part of each CDR3. The D gene is left open where the match is weak. Rows give clone size only sometimes, using once, few, many, or a class for an expanded clone.

V	D	length	J	size	CDR3	DNA
TRBV4-3	TRBD2	21	TRBJ2-5	few	CASSHTWIPGLAGKGAETQYF	TGCGCCAGCAGCCACACTTGGATACCGGGACTAGCGGGGAAGGGGGCTGAGACCCAGTACTTC
TRBV7-9	TRBD1	15	TRBJ2-2	few	CASSFEQGAGGELFF	TGTGCCAGCAGCTTCGAACAGGGGGCTGGCGGGGAGCTGTTTTTT
TRBV5-4	NA	13	TRBJ2-1	NA	CASSGGTDNEQFF	TGTGCCAGCAGCGGGGGGACAGACAATGAGCAGTTCTTC
TRBV6-6	NA	15	TRBJ2-7	NA	CASGALERSSYEQYF	TGTGCCAGCGGGGCGTTGGAAAGAAGCTCCTACGAGCAGTACTTC
TRBV30	TRBD1	14	TRBJ2-7	few	CAWSVSPGTGEQYF	TGTGCCTGGAGTGTGTCGCCAGGGACAGGCGAGCAGTACTTC
TRBV13	NA	13	TRBJ1-1	NA	CASSWTVYTEAFF	TGTGCCAGCAGCTGGACAGTTTACACTGAAGCTTTCTTT
TRBV7-8	NA	15	TRBJ1-2	NA	CASSFARTFNYGYTF	TGTGCCAGCAGCTTCGCCCGGACGTTTAACTATGGCTACACCTTC
TRBV7-9	TRBD1	13	TRBJ1-4	few	CASRGQDNEKLFF	TGTGCCAGTAGGGGACAGGATAATGAAAAACTGTTTTTT
TRBV7-7	TRBD1	15	TRBJ2-5	NA	CASSPRTGTEETQYF	TGTGCTAGCAGCCCTCGGACAGGGACCGAAGAGACCCAGTACTTC
TRBV29-1	NA	14	TRBJ1-2	few	CSVDTGDGIRGYTF	TGCAGCGTTGACACCGGGGATGGGATAAGGGGCTACACCTTC
TRBV11-3	NA	14	TRBJ1-1	NA	CASSLGGTDTEAFF	TGTGCCAGCAGCTTAGGGGGCACGGACACTGAAGCTTTCTTT
TRBV7-9	TRBD1	15	TRBJ2-3	NA	CASSKGQGSTDTQYF	TGTGCCAGCAGCAAAGGACAGGGCAGCACAGATACGCAGTATTTT
TRBV30	NA	15	TRBJ1-6	NA	CAWSVTGGLNSPLHF	TGTGCCTGGAGTGTAACAGGCGGACTTAATTCACCCCTCCACTTT
TRBV2	NA	14	TRBJ1-4	NA	CASSEGVMGEKLFF	TGTGCCAGCAGTGAGGGGGTCATGGGTGAAAAACTGTTTTTT
TRBV25-1	TRBD1	16	TRBJ2-3	NA	CASSEWEGQGPDTQYF	TGTGCCAGCAGTGAATGGGAGGGACAGGGTCCTGATACGCAGTATTTT
TRBV15	NA	15	TRBJ2-5	NA	CATSRVTGTMETQYF	TGTGCCACCAGCAGAGTTACCGGGACGATGGAGACCCAGTACTTC
TRBV5-6	NA	14	TRBJ2-7	NA	CASSGEDGSYEQYF	TGTGCCAGCAGCGGGGAAGACGGGTCCTACGAGCAGTACTTC
TRBV5-1	NA	12	TRBJ1-1	NA	CASGAGNTEAFF	TGCGCCAGCGGGGCAGGGAACACTGAAGCTTTCTTT
TRBV27	NA	16	TRBJ2-7	NA	CASSPLRGYSSYEQYF	TGTGCCAGCAGTCCCCTTAGGGGCTACAGCTCCTACGAGCAGTACTTC
TRBV4-1	NA	12	TRBJ1-4	NA	CASSHRDAKLFF	TGCGCCAGCAGCCATCGGGACGCAAAACTGTTTTTT
TRBV27	TRBD2	16	TRBJ2-7	NA	CASSPVGTSGPYEQYF	TGTGCCAGCAGTCCAGTTGGGACTAGCGGTCCCTACGAGCAGTACTTC
TRBV7-9	NA	14	TRBJ1-1	few	CASSLAPDSDEAFF	TGTGCCAGCAGCTTAGCCCCAGACAGCGACGAAGCTTTCTTT
TRBV7-6	NA	15	TRBJ2-3	once	CASSLEGGVLGTQYF	TGTGCCAGCAGCTTAGAAGGAGGAGTGCTTGGTACGCAGTATTTT
TRBV19	NA	15	TRBJ2-3	few	CASSFSGANTDTQYF	TGTGCCAGTAGTTTTAGCGGAGCCAACACAGATACGCAGTATTTT
TRBV9	NA	15	TRBJ2-7	few	CASSVGQGASYEQYF	TGTGCCAGCAGCGTAGGCCAGGGAGCCTCCTACGAGCAGTACTTC
TRBV2	NA	14	TRBJ2-7	NA	CASRETGTNYEQYF	TGTGCCAGCAGAGAGACCGGGACCAACTACGAGCAGTACTTC
TRBV2	NA	14	TRBJ2-3	NA	CASSDQPSTDTQYF	TGTGCCAGCAGTGATCAGCCTAGCACAGATACGCAGTATTTT
TRBV29-1	TRBD1	14	TRBJ2-2	NA	CSVEAGGETGELFF	TGCAGCGTTGAGGCAGGGGGCGAAACCGGGGAGCTGTTTTTT
TRBV4-2	TRBD2	18	TRBJ2-1	NA	CASSQGSLLERGGPEQFF	TGTGCCAGCAGCCAAGGATCCCTCTTGGAGCGGGGGGGCCCCGAGCAGTTCTTC
TRBV6-4	NA	13	TRBJ1-6	many	CASSERGESPLHF	TGTGCCAGCAGTGAACGGGGGGAGTCACCCCTCCACTTT
TRBV13	TRBD2	15	TRBJ2-3	once	CASSFSGGGTDTQYF	TGTGCCAGCAGCTTTAGCGGGGGGGGCACAGATACGCAGTATTTT
TRBV2	TRBD1	17	TRBJ1-4	few	CASSLDRESASNEKLFF	TGTGCCAGCAGCCTGGACAGGGAGTCTGCATCTAATGAAAAACTGTTTTTT
TRBV9	NA	11	TRBJ2-3	few	CASSLGDTQYF	TGTGCCAGCAGTCTTGGAGATACGCAGTATTTT
TRBV10-3	TRBD2	15	TRBJ2-5	NA	CAISEEAGEQETQYF	TGTGCCATCAGTGAAGAAGCGGGGGAACAAGAGACCCAGTACTTC
TRBV7-9	NA	13	TRBJ2-7	NA	CASSLMDSYEQYF	TGTGCCAGCAGCTTAATGGATTCCTACGAGCAGTACTTC
TRBV19	NA	15	TRBJ2-2	few	CASTGLGENTGELFF	TGTGCCAGTACCGGTCTGGGGGAGAACACCGGGGAGCTGTTTTTT
TRBV4-2	NA	19	TRBJ2-2	NA	CASSQDLRETGPNTGELFF	TGTGCCAGCAGCCAAGATCTAAGGGAGACTGGGCCGAACACCGGGGAGCTGTTTTTT
TRBV5-6	NA	13	TRBJ1-5	NA	CASSRRGNQPQHF	TGTGCCAGCAGCCGGAGGGGCAATCAGCCCCAGCATTTT
TRBV6-6	NA	14	TRBJ1-1	few	CASSNLDRHTEAFF	TGTGCCAGCAGTAACCTGGACAGACACACTGAAGCTTTCTTT
TRBV15	TRBD1	17	TRBJ2-1	NA	CATSSWDDRAANNEQFF	TGTGCCACCAGCAGCTGGGACGACAGGGCGGCCAACAATGAGCAGTTCTTC
TRBV7-9	NA	16	TRBJ1-5	few	CASSPARPKGNQPQHF	TGTGCCAGCAGCCCCGCGAGACCAAAGGGCAATCAGCCCCAGCATTTT